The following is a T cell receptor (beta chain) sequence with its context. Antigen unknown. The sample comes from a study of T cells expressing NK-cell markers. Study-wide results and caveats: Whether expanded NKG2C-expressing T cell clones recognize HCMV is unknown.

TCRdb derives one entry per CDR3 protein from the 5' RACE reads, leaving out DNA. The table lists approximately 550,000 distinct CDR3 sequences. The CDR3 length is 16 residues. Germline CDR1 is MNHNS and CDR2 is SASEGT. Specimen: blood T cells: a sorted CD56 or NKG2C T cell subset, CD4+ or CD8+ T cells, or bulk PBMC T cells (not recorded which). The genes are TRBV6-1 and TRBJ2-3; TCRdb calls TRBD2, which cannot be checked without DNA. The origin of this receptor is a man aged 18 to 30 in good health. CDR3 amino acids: CASGASGTPLGYTQYF.